The 5 T cell receptor beta chains below come from one sample, sequenced in a study of CXCR3-negative and CXCR3-positive naive CD8 T cells. cDNA libraries for TRB were generated by 5' RACE incorporating UMI labels. Each CDR3 protein gets one entry in TCRdb, which reprocessed the 5' RACE reads and gives no DNA. The table for this sample gives about 81,000 distinct CDR3 sequences. Sequencing was carried out using naive CXCR3- CD8+ T cells from blood. The subset is: CD45RO-CCR7+CD27+CD95- naive CD8+ T cells lacking CXCR3 (TNR3-). These receptors came from a human donor in good health. Some clones in this sample may be carry-over from other donors' samples.

The chain recombines TRBV18 with TRBJ2-7; TCRdb indicates TRBD1, and absent DNA this call remains unverified. The CDR3 is made up of 14 amino acids. Germline CDR1 and CDR2: KGHSH and LQKENI. The CDR3 sequence: CASSRTGSSYEQYF.

The rearrangement joins TRBV28 to TRBJ2-1. The CDR3 length is 15 residues. Germline V CDR1 and CDR2: MDHEN, SYDVKM. CDR3 sequence: CASSLWGGNNNEQFF.

The chain combines TRBV12-3 or TRBV12-4 with TRBJ2-2; TCRdb's D gene call, TRBD1, goes unchecked for lack of DNA. The CDR3 spans 15 residues. This CDR3 is CASSPGTGSPGELFF.

V is TRBV28 and J is TRBJ2-2. The length of the CDR3 is 13 residues. Germline loops: CDR1 MDHEN, CDR2 SYDVKM. CDR3 region: CASSLVNTGELFF.

V and J are TRBV5-1 and TRBJ2-1; TCRdb names TRBD1, which stays unverified in the absence of DNA. Germline V gene data show CDR1 as SGHRS and CDR2 as YFSETQ. The CDR3 totals 15 residues. CDR3 loop: CASSLLTGDYTEQFF.